These 20 T cell receptor beta chains were sequenced from one sample in a study of spatial heterogeneity in lung cancer. Documented time point: sample taken at primary tumor resection. In each case, whole RNA from tumor, nontumor lung or frozen PBMC was sequenced unsorted. TCRdb redid the calling of the 5' RACE reads with MiXCR, one entry per CDR3 protein. The repertoire consists of roughly 80,000 distinct CDR3 sequences, with around 12% occurring once and the leading ten covering around 4.6%. The specimen was PBMCs, collected at surgery. These receptors were collected from a male donor with early-stage non-small cell lung cancer.

This chain links TRBV29-1 with TRBJ2-5; 8 nucleotides line up with TRBD1. V was pared by 7 bases and J by 4 bases, with 8 bases of the junction left unmatched. Per the germline V gene, CDR1 is SQVTM and CDR2 is ANQGSEA. This CDR3 contains 13 residues. This chain's CDR3 is CSGRTGIGETQYF. In DNA form, the CDR3 reads TGCAGCGGACGGACAGGGATAGGAGAGACCCAGTACTTC. Full variable domain (rest looked up from reference TRBV29-1 and TRBJ2-5): SAVISQKPSRDICQRGTSLTIQCQVDSQVTMMFWYRQQPGQSLTLIATANQGSEATYESGFVIDKFPISRPNLTFSTLTVSNMSPEDSSIYLCSGRTGIGETQYFGPGTRLLVL.

This clonotype was picked up a small number of times. This chain joins TRBV27 and TRBJ1-1, with D possibly matching TRBD1 (5 bases). Trimming left V 7 bases short and J 1 base short, with 19 bases between. CDR1 is MNHEY, CDR2 SMNVEV, per germline (reference sequence). This CDR3 has 16 amino acids. CDR3 bases: TGTGCCAGCACCAAATCGATGGGGGTAAGGAACACTGAAGCTTTCTTT. This gives the protein CASTKSMGVRNTEAFF.

The chain links TRBV5-6 to TRBJ1-2; D not resolved. The CDR3 contains 12 residues. The germline CDR1 and CDR2 sequences are SGHDT and YYEEEE. Trimming took 1 base from V and 5 from J, leaving 6 bases between them. This CDR3 is CASSLNSYGYTF. The CDR3 DNA sequence: TGTGCCAGCAGCTTGAATAGTTATGGCTACACCTTC.

This clonotype was detected only a few times. The chain has TRBV18 and TRBJ2-1; D not certain. The CDR3 has 16 amino acids. Germline V lookup: CDR1 KGHSH, CDR2 LQKENI. The V end was cut by 6 bases, the J end by 0 bases, with 15 bases between. CDR3 sequence: CASSQTPQSSYNEQFF. In DNA form, the CDR3 reads TGTGCCAGCTCTCAGACCCCCCAGAGCTCCTACAATGAGCAGTTCTTC.

This clonotype appeared many times. The genes are TRBV7-9 and TRBJ2-5; D gene uncertain. Trimming cost V 1 base and J 4 bases, with 10 bases left between them. The CDR3 covers 14 residues. Germline CDR1 SEHNR, CDR2 FQNEAQ (reference sequence). The CDR3 is CASSLGALSETQYF. The CDR3 DNA reads TGTGCCAGCAGCTTAGGAGCGCTATCAGAGACCCAGTACTTC.

This clonotype was observed a few times. The gene calls are TRBV6-1 and TRBJ1-2, with a weak D call TRBD1 (5 bases). With 2 bases removed from V and 2 bases from J, the gap between germline ends came to 12 bases. From germline, CDR1 is MNHNS and CDR2 SASEGT. CDR3 length equals 15 residues. CDR3 amino acids: CASSEKVAGNYGYTF. For the CDR3, the DNA is TGTGCCAGCAGTGAAAAGGTTGCAGGGAACTATGGCTACACCTTC.

This clonotype was seen a handful of times. The gene calls are TRBV29-1 and TRBJ1-2, with D possibly matching TRBD1 (5 bases). This CDR3 region has 12 residues. The V gene's germline CDR1 is SQVTM and CDR2 ANQGSEA. V dropped 6 bases and J dropped 8 bases, with 16 bases sitting between them. The CDR3 sequence is CSVGVRAEGYTF. Written as DNA, the CDR3 is TGCAGCGTGGGGGTCAGGGCGGAAGGCTACACCTTC.

The chain uses TRBV25-1 and TRBJ1-1; possible D gene TRBD1, 6 bases. Germline V gives CDR1 MGHDK, CDR2 SYGVNS. V was clipped by 0 bases and J by 2 bases, with 10 bases between them. The CDR3 sequence is 15 residues long. The CDR3 protein is CASSEYKGGNTEAFF. CDR3 bases: TGTGCCAGCAGTGAATATAAAGGGGGAAACACTGAAGCTTTCTTT.

The chain recombines TRBV6-6 with TRBJ2-3; 9 bases fit TRBD1. V was clipped by 10 bases and J by 1 base; unmatched bases: 6. The CDR3 contains 14 residues. Germline CDR1 is MNHNY and CDR2 is SVGAGI (reference sequence). CDR3 nucleotide sequence: TGTGCCACCGCCCGGGACAGGGGCACAGATACGCAGTATTTT. As protein: CATARDRGTDTQYF.

This chain uses TRBV27 with TRBJ2-7, with 10 bases matching TRBD2. The CDR3 is 15 amino acids. V shed 4 bases and J 5 bases; nucleotides not matched to a gene: 8. The germline CDR1 and CDR2 sequences are MNHEY and SMNVEV (reference sequence). This chain's CDR3 is CASSSSGRVSNEQYF. CDR3 sequence (DNA): TGTGCCAGCAGTTCAAGCGGGAGGGTTTCCAACGAGCAGTACTTC.

This clonotype was observed a few times. The CDR3 here is CASSFWTSGKNIQYF. The CDR3 nucleotides read TGCGCCAGCAGCTTCTGGACTAGCGGCAAAAACATTCAGTACTTC. The genes are TRBV5-1 and TRBJ2-4; 10 nucleotides agree with TRBD2. The V and J ends lost 2 bases and 3 bases, in that order; junction bases with no gene match: 2. The CDR3 extends over 15 amino acids. Germline CDR1 reads SGHRS; CDR2 reads YFSETQ.

This clonotype has a handful of counts. J is TRBJ2-3 and V is TRBV2; TRBD1 or TRBD2 may be the D gene (6 bases each). This CDR3 region has 16 residues. V shed 5 bases and J shed 6 bases, with 21 bases lying between them. Germline V lookup: CDR1 SNHLY, CDR2 FYNNEI. The CDR3 sequence: CASSQVGGGRADTQYF. The CDR3 region has the DNA TGTGCCAGCAGTCAAGTAGGGGGAGGACGCGCCGATACGCAGTATTTT.

The chain carries TRBV5-5 and TRBJ1-5; D unclear. In germline, CDR1 is SGHKS, CDR2 YYEKEE (reference sequence). This CDR3 has 13 residues. V dropped 4 bases and J dropped 4 bases, with 9 bases sitting between them. Here the CDR3 reads CASSQNENQPQHF. The CDR3 DNA sequence: TGTGCCAGCAGCCAGAATGAGAATCAGCCCCAGCATTTT.

The V and J genes are TRBV7-9 and TRBJ2-1; 8 nucleotides line up with TRBD2. The junction had 0 bases not matched to a gene; V was cut back by 2 bases and J by 9 bases. The CDR3 spans 12 residues. Per germline, CDR1 SEHNR and CDR2 FQNEAQ (reference sequence). The CDR3 spells CASSLSGSEQFF. The CDR3 DNA reads as TGTGCCAGCAGCTTAAGCGGGAGTGAGCAGTTCTTC.

This clonotype was detected only a few times. The V gene is TRBV5-6, the J gene TRBJ1-4, with D tentatively TRBD1 (5 bases). The CDR3 is 14 residues long. Trimming took 2 bases from V and 8 from J, leaving 13 bases between them. Germline CDR1 reads SGHDT; CDR2 reads YYEEEE. CDR3 protein: CASSFSGQLEKLFF. CDR3 nucleotide sequence: TGTGCCAGCAGCTTCTCAGGGCAGCTGGAAAAACTGTTTTTT.

The table lists this clonotype with a few counts. The CDR3: CASKSGSGANVLTF. Written as DNA, the CDR3 is TGTGCCAGCAAGTCCGGCTCTGGGGCCAACGTCCTGACTTTC. The chain has TRBV7-2 and TRBJ2-6, with D unresolved. Per germline, CDR1 SGHTA and CDR2 FQGNSA. This CDR3 contains 14 residues. V was trimmed by 7 bases and J by 0 bases, leaving 7 bases between them. Based on the CDR3 plus reference TRBV7-2 and TRBJ2-6, the full variable domain is GAGVSQSPSNKVTEKGKDVELRCDPISGHTALYWYRQSLGQGLEFLIYFQGNSAPDKSGLPSDRFSAERTGGSVSTLTIQRTQQEDSAVYLCASKSGSGANVLTFGAGSRLTVL.

The rearrangement joins TRBV5-5 to TRBJ2-2, with D unclear. The CDR3 has 13 residues. V lost 1 base to trimming and J lost 1 base, with 2 bases between them. Germline loops: CDR1 SGHKS, CDR2 YYEKEE (reference sequence). The CDR3: CASSLKNTGELFF. CDR3 bases: TGTGCCAGCAGCTTGAAGAACACCGGGGAGCTGTTTTTT.

There are many counts of this clonotype. The J gene is TRBJ1-2, the V gene TRBV6-7; D is perhaps TRBD1 (5 bases). TRBV6-7 is placed among ORFs of uncertain function. Trimming cost V 0 bases and J 4 bases, with 24 bases left between them. The CDR3 contains 19 residues. The CDR3 sequence: CASSYSPGHPLTLGYGYTF. In nucleotides, the CDR3 is TGTGCCAGCAGTTACTCGCCCGGACATCCACTCACACTGGGCTATGGCTACACCTTC.

This clonotype was found a few times. V usage is TRBV30 and J usage is TRBJ1-1; no firm D call. Trimming took 4 bases from V and 1 from J, leaving 13 bases between them. The germline V gene has CDR1 GTSNPN and CDR2 SVGIG (reference sequence). This CDR3 contains 14 residues. CDR3 bases: TGTGCCTGGACCCCGGGAAGCCAGAACACTGAAGCTTTCTTT. Its protein is CAWTPGSQNTEAFF.

The CDR3, as DNA: TGTGCCAGCAGCCGGCAGCGGGGGGGCCCCAACGAGCAGTACTTC. This translates into CASSRQRGGPNEQYF. The gene calls are TRBV7-9 and TRBJ2-7, with 10 bases identical to TRBD2. The CDR3 extends over 15 amino acids. Germline values: CDR1 SEHNR, CDR2 FQNEAQ (reference sequence). V was pared by 5 bases and J by 5 bases, with 9 bases of the junction left unmatched.